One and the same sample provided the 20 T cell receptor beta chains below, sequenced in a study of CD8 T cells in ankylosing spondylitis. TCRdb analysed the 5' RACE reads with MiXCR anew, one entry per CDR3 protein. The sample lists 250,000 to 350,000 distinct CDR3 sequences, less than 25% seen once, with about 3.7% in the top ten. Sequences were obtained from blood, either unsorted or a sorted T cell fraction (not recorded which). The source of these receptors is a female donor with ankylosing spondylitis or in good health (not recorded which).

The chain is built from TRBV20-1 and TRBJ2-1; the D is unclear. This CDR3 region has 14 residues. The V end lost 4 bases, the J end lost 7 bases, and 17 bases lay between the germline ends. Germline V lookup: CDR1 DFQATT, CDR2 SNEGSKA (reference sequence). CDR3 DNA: TGCAGTGCTACACCCCGAGACTGGAGAAATGAGCAGTTCTTC. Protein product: CSATPRDWRNEQFF.

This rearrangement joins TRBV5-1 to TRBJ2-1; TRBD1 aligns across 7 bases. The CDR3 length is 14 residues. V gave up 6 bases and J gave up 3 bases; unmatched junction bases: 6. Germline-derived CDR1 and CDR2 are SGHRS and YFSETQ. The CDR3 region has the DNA TGCGCCAGCACCAGACAGGGAGACTACAATGAGCAGTTCTTC. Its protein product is CASTRQGDYNEQFF. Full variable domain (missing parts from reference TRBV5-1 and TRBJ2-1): KAGVTQTPRYLIKTRGQQVTLSCSPISGHRSVSWYQQTPGQGLQFLFEYFSETQRNKGNFPGRFSGRQFSNSRSEMNVSTLELGDSALYLCASTRQGDYNEQFFGPGTRLTVL.

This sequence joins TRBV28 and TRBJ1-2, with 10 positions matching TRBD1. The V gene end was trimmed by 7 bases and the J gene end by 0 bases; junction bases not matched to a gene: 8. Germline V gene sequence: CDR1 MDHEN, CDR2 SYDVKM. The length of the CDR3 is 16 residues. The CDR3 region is CASTRTGQGTNYGYTF. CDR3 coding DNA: TGTGCCAGCACCCGGACGGGACAGGGGACTAACTATGGCTACACCTTC.

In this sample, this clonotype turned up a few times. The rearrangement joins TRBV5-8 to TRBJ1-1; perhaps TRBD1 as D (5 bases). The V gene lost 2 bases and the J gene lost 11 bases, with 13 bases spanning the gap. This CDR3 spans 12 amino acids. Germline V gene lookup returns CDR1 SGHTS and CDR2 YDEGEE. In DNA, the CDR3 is TGTGCCAGCAGCTTCGGCAGGGTTTTGGCTTTCTTT. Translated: CASSFGRVLAFF.

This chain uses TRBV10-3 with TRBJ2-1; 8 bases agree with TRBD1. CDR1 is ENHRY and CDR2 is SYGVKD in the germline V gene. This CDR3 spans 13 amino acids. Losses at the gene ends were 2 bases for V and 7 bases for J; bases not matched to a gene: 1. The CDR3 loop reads CAISEDRGNEQFF. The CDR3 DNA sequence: TGTGCCATCAGTGAGGACAGGGGTAATGAGCAGTTCTTC.

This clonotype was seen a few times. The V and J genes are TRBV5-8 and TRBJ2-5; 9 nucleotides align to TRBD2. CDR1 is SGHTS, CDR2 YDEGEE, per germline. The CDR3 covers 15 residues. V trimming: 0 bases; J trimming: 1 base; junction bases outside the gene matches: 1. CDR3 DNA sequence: TGTGCCAGCAGCTTGGCGGGACTAGCCCAAGAGACCCAGTACTTC. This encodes CASSLAGLAQETQYF.

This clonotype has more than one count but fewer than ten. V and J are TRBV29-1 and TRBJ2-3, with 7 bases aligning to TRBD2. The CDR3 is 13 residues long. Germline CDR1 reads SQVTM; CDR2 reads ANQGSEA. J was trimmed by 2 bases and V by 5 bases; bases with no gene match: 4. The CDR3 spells CSVRLALTDTQYF. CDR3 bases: TGCAGCGTTCGACTAGCTCTCACAGATACGCAGTATTTT.

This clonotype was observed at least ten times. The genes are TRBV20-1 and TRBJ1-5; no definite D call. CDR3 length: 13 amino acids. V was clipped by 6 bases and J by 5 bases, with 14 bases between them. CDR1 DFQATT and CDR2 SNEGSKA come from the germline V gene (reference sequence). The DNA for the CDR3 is TGCAGTGCCACAACAAGGGCCGATCAGCCCCAGCATTTT. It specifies CSATTRADQPQHF.

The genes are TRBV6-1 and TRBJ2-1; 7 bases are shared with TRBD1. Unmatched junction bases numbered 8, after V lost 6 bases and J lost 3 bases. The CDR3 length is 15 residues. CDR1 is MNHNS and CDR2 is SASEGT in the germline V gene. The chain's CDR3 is CASRVGDSIYNEQFF. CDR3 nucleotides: TGTGCCAGCAGGGTGGGGGACAGTATCTACAATGAGCAGTTCTTC.

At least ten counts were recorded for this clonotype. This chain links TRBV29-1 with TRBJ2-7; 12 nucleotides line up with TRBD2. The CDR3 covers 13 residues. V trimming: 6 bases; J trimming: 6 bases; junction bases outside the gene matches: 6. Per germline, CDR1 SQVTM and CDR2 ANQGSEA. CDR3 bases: TGCAGCGTGGTACTAGCGGGAGGATCCGAGCAGTACTTC. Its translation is CSVVLAGGSEQYF.

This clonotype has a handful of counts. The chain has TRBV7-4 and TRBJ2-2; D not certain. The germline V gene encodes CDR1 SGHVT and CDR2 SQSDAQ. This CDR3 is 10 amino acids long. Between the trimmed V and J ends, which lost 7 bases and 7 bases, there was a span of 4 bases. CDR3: CASKGGELFF. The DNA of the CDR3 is TGTGCCAGCAAGGGCGGGGAGCTGTTTTTT.

CDR3 amino acids: CATSRDRDRVYEQYF. The CDR3 DNA sequence: TGTGCCACCAGCAGAGATAGGGACAGGGTGTACGAGCAGTACTTC. The chain joins TRBV15 to TRBJ2-7, with TRBD1 matching over 9 bases. V lost 0 bases, J lost 4 bases, and 4 bases stayed unmatched. The CDR3 sequence is 15 residues long. Germline loops: CDR1 LNHNV, CDR2 YYDKDF (reference sequence).

The CDR3 DNA follows: TGTGCCAGCAGCTTAAACGGGAGGGCCCTCGATGAGCAGTTCTTC. Its translation is CASSLNGRALDEQFF. This sequence joins TRBV7-3 and TRBJ2-1; TRBD2 matches 8 bases. With V trimmed by 1 base and J by 8 bases, 7 bases remained unmatched. Germline CDR1 is SGHTA and CDR2 is FQGTGA. The CDR3 has 15 residues.

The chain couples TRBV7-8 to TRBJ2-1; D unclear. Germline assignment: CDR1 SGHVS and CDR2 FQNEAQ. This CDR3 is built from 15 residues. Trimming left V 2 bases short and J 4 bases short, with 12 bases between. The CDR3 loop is CASSLKAVRYNEQFF. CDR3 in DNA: TGTGCCAGCAGCTTAAAGGCAGTCAGATACAATGAGCAGTTCTTC.

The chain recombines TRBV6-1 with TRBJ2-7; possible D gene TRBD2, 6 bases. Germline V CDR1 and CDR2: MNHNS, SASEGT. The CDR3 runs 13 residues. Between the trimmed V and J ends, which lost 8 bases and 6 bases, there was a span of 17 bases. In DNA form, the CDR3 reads TGTGCCAGCGCTCCCACCGGGACTCGCGAGCAGTACTTC. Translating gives CASAPTGTREQYF.

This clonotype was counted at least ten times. The CDR3 DNA reads TGTGCCAGCAGCCTCCAGGGGCGCATCTATGGCTACACCTTC. Its protein is CASSLQGRIYGYTF. V and J are TRBV3-1 and TRBJ1-2, with a possible D match to TRBD1 (6 bases). Germline V CDR1 and CDR2: LGHDT, YNNKEL (reference sequence). V gave up 4 bases and J gave up 4 bases, with 13 bases separating them. There are 14 residues in the CDR3.

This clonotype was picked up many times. The CDR3 coding sequence is TGTGCCAGCAGTTATTCGGGGACTCCACCACGGGAGCAGTTCTTC. Protein: CASSYSGTPPREQFF. The rearrangement links TRBV6-5 to TRBJ2-1; TRBD2 is a possible D gene (6 bases). V gave up 3 bases and J gave up 10 bases, with 19 bases separating them. Germline V gene lookup returns CDR1 MNHEY and CDR2 SVGAGI. This CDR3 contains 15 residues.

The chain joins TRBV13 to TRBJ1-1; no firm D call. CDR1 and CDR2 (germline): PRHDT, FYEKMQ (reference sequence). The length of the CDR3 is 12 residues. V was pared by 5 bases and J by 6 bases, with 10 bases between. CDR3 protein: CASSLTRAEAFF. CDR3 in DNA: TGTGCCAGCAGCCTCACACGAGCTGAAGCTTTCTTT.

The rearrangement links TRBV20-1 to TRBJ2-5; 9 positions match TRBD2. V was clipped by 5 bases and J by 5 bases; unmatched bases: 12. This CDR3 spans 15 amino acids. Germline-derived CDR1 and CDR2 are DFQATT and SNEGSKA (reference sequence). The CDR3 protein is CSASFVGAGGETQYF. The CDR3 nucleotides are TGCAGTGCTTCCTTTGTGGGGGCGGGAGGGGAGACCCAGTACTTC.

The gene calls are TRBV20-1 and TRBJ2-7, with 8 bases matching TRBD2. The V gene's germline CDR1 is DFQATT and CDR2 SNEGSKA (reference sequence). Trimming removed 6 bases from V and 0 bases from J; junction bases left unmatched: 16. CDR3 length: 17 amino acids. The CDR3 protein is CSAPSREGPRSSYEQYF. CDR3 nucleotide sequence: TGCAGTGCACCGTCTCGGGAGGGCCCTCGGAGCTCCTACGAGCAGTACTTC.